Presented here are 2 T cell receptor beta chains from one specimen sequenced in a study of shared clonotypes between healthy human individuals. The repertoire was sequenced with immunoSEQ multiplex PCR; TCRdb's copy has only in-frame clones and lacks some. The repertoire consists of around 2.5 million clones, with 80% to 95% occurring once and the leading ten covering around 0.4%. The source material was naive CD4+ T cells from PBMCs. As to subset: CD45RA+ positively selected. All receptors derive from a man aged 18 to 29 in good health. Some clones in this sample may be carry-over from other donors' samples.

This clone has a single count. The CDR3 region has the DNA TGTGCCAGCACTCAAGACCAGGGACAGCCAACTCAGCATTTT. Translation gives CASTQDQGQPTQHF. The V and J genes are TRBV28 and TRBJ1-5; 7 positions match TRBD1. Germline V gives CDR1 MDHEN, CDR2 SYDVKM. The CDR3 loop spans 14 amino acids. Unmatched junction bases numbered 16, after V lost 7 bases and J lost 13 bases.

This rearrangement joins TRBV5-4 to TRBJ1-2; 7 bases align to TRBD1. Germline values: CDR1 SGHNT, CDR2 YYREEE (reference sequence). The CDR3 sequence is 14 residues long. With 4 bases clipped from V and 2 bases from J, the junction kept 5 bases outside the gene matches. This CDR3 is CASSAGGSNYGYTF. The CDR3 DNA follows: TGTGCCAGCAGCGCAGGGGGTTCGAACTATGGCTACACCTTC.